This T cell receptor (beta chain) came from a study of blood T cell repertoires in COVID-19 (dated by TCRdb to 2018 to 2021). For context, the study as a whole: Samples from collaborators originated in the United States, Italy and Spain and spanned both the acute and convalescent phases of COVID-19. The prospective study material was composed of cDNA or gDNA derived from T cells, B-cell-depleted T cells, or PBMCs. Deeply sampled blood TCRbeta repertoires from subjects exposed to, actively infected with, or recovered from COVID-19 were included in the dataset. The repertoires were released in a freely available public database intended as a resource for research on the immune response to SARS-CoV-2. The samples were drawn from the first 160 participants of the ongoing ImmuneRACE study and from some 1,300 subjects provided by 6 global collaborators. Nearly every sample came with metadata listing a de-identified subject ID, COVID-19 status, age in years and sex. HLA class I and class II types, where available, came from metadata supplied by the sample provider rather than from assay-based typing. Findings and caveats that apply to the study as a whole: How much clinical and demographic metadata was included differed by source and by participant, and the metadata was provided uncurated.

On this clone itself: Its target antigen remains unknown. No much larger clone exists at a distance of one base, and base qualities are not known.

Here V drops 4 bases and J drops 5 bases, and the junction holds 5 bases not matched to any gene. The germline V gene supplies CDR1 SNHLY and CDR2 FYNNEI. The CDR3 has 13 amino acids, counting the end cysteine and phenylalanine. The retained sequence is limited to the CDR3, 39 bases, with the frame set at the first base. TCRbeta CDR3 regions were amplified from genomic DNA by means of the immunoSEQ Assay, a bias-controlled multiplex PCR. As for the authors' bioinformatics: Within the assay, amplification of reference gene primers was used to estimate how many nucleated cells each sample contained. Sequence reads were collapsed and filtered to measure the absolute abundance of every unique TCRbeta CDR3 rearrangement. Productive Simpson clonality was computed per sample as the square root of Simpson's diversity index over productive rearrangements. The clones in this table, taken by TCRdb from immuneACCESS, are in-frame only. Not every clone is retained; where verified, under half of the shortfall comes from an unresolved V gene, and the cause of the rest is unknown. The V and J calls and clone size were taken over from that table, and D and trimming were inferred from the DNA. This sample has 200,000 to 250,000 clones in its table, and less than 90% of those were observed once. Jointly, the top ten make up just over 2.5% of the sample.

Enrolling through a virtual design, the prospective study's participants ranged in age from roughly 18 to 90 years and lived across 20 to 30 United States geographic areas. Cohort assignment in the prospective study relied on participant-reported clinical history from a screening survey and a study questionnaire. For ImmuneRACE Cohort 3, a participant was defined as recovered based on two consecutive negative NP/OP PCR tests, clearance by a healthcare professional, or resolution of symptoms. Each participant in the prospective study had whole blood, serum and a nasopharyngeal or oropharyngeal swab collected by mobile phlebotomists. Additional blood draws and questionnaires over an approximately two-month period could optionally be provided by prospective study participants. Blood samples from the prospective study were shipped frozen or at room temperature prior to DNA extraction.

Sample: PBMCs or T cells enriched from blood (not recorded which). This TCR derives from a woman under 40 who had recovered from COVID-19. Recombination connected TRBV2 to TRBJ2-7; the junction holds 7 bases that match TRBD1. The CDR3 reads as follows: CASSGQGWDEQYF. The DNA is TGTGCCAGCAGTGGACAGGGATGGGACGAGCAGTACTTC.